This entry features one T cell receptor (beta chain) sequence. Its antigen is unidentified. This sample is part of a study of vaccination and CD4 T cells after COVID-19. The Oncomine TCR Beta short-read assay sequenced DNA from cultured CD4+ T cells. TCRdb re-derived calls from the PCR reads in MiXCR, one entry per CDR3 protein. The profile shows about 20,000 distinct CDR3 sequences, around 80% of them singletons. Regarding treatment: approximately nine-day PBMC culture with coronavirus spike peptide pools or control peptides (ViraFEST assay). The TCR was taken from a human donor who received a COVID-19 vaccine. Sequencing used CD4+ T cells from blood, cultured in vitro, obtained after SARS-CoV-2 vaccination.

CDR3 in DNA: TGTGCCAGCAGCTTAGAAGTGGGGGTGCCGGGAATAGACAATCAGCCCCAGCATTTT. This translates into CASSLEVGVPGIDNQPQHF. The chain uses TRBV7-9 and TRBJ1-5, with D perhaps matching TRBD1 (5 bases). Trimming removed 1 base at V and 3 bases at J, with 22 bases between. The CDR3 totals 19 residues. Germline V gene sequence: CDR1 SEHNR, CDR2 FQNEAQ (reference sequence).